The 11 T cell receptor beta chains below were found in one sample sequenced in a study of identical twins. One entry per CDR3 protein results from TCRdb running MiXCR on the 5' RACE reads. The table shows roughly 470,000 distinct CDR3 sequences, with 13% to 15% occurring only once. The data also belong to a second study, concerning yellow fever vaccine responses in identical twins.

Material for sequencing was CD4+ T cells sorted from blood. Every receptor here comes from a woman under 30 in good health.

The chain carries TRBV19 and TRBJ2-1, with 7 bases lining up with TRBD2. Trimming took 3 bases from V and 7 from J; bases not matched to a gene: 9. This CDR3 is built from 15 residues. Germline CDR1 and CDR2: LNHDA and SQIVND (reference sequence). This CDR3 is CASSMNGLVGNEQFF. The CDR3 DNA sequence: TGTGCCAGTAGTATGAACGGACTAGTGGGGAATGAGCAGTTCTTC.

This clonotype was seen a few times. The rearrangement links TRBV6-2 or TRBV6-3 to TRBJ1-1; 7 bases match TRBD1. CDR3 length: 13 amino acids. CDR1 MNHEY and CDR2 SVGEGT come from the germline V gene. With 6 bases clipped from V and 1 base from J, the junction kept 2 bases outside the gene matches. The CDR3: CASRGQRNTEAFF. CDR3 DNA: TGTGCCAGCAGGGGACAGCGGAACACTGAAGCTTTCTTT.

This clonotype was recorded a few times. The J gene is TRBJ2-7, the V gene TRBV18; D gene ambiguous. With 3 bases removed from V and 8 bases from J, the gap between germline ends came to 20 bases. The germline V gene has CDR1 KGHSH and CDR2 LQKENI. The CDR3 is 15 residues long. CDR3 coding DNA: TGTGCCAGCTCACCGAAGACTGACGAGCTAAGGCAGCAGTACTTC. Residues: CASSPKTDELRQQYF. The full variable domain, with the rest looked up from reference TRBV18 and TRBJ2-7, is NAGVMQNPRHLVRRRGQEARLRCSPMKGHSHVYWYRQLPEEGLKFMVYLQKENIIDESGMPKERFSAEFPKEGPSILRIQQVVRGDSAAYFCASSPKTDELRQQYFGPGTRLTVT.

The genes are TRBV5-6 and TRBJ2-4; D remains ambiguous. CDR1 is SGHDT and CDR2 is YYEEEE in the germline V gene. Deletions cut 2 bases from V and 1 base from J, with 13 bases between. The CDR3 is 16 amino acids. CDR3 coding DNA: TGTGCCAGCAGCTTTAAGGCACTGCTGGCCAAAAACATTCAGTACTTC. Its translation: CASSFKALLAKNIQYF.

This clonotype was counted between two and nine times. V and J are TRBV9 and TRBJ2-2, with D possibly being TRBD1 or TRBD2 (6 bases each). Trimming stripped 0 bases from V and 6 bases from J, with 18 bases between. CDR1 is SGDLS, CDR2 YYNGEE, per germline. The CDR3 contains 17 residues. CDR3 amino acids: CASSVVGGPTSSGELFF. CDR3 nucleotides: TGTGCCAGCAGCGTAGTTGGGGGGCCCACCTCGTCCGGGGAGCTGTTTTTT.

This rearrangement joins TRBV5-1 to TRBJ2-1, with 8 bases that match TRBD1. The CDR3 loop spans 16 amino acids. The germline CDR1 and CDR2 sequences are SGHRS and YFSETQ. Trimming at V came to 4 bases and at J to 7 bases, leaving 13 bases not matched to a gene. The CDR3 region has the DNA TGCGCCAGCAGCCCAGAAAGACCGACAGGGGTAAATGAGCAGTTCTTC. Protein product: CASSPERPTGVNEQFF.

The CDR3 DNA reads TGCGCCAGCAGCCGACAGGGGGAACAGAACACTGAAGCTTTCTTT. Encoded protein: CASSRQGEQNTEAFF. The genes are TRBV5-1 and TRBJ1-1, with TRBD1 matching 9 bases. The CDR3 loop spans 15 amino acids. V shed 4 bases, J shed 1 base, and the junction held 5 bases outside the gene matches. Germline CDR1 SGHRS, CDR2 YFSETQ.

This clonotype was observed a handful of times. The genes are TRBV20-1 and TRBJ2-2; a weak D match, TRBD1 (6 bases). The V end lost 5 bases, the J end lost 2 bases, and 12 bases lay between the germline ends. CDR1 is DFQATT, CDR2 SNEGSKA, per germline (reference sequence). The length of the CDR3 is 14 residues. This chain's CDR3 is CSAPGELNTGELFF. CDR3 coding DNA: TGCAGTGCTCCAGGGGAGCTTAACACCGGGGAGCTGTTTTTT.

The chain links TRBV7-8 to TRBJ1-5, with 7 bases identical to TRBD1. The CDR3 consists of 14 residues. Germline V lookup: CDR1 SGHVS, CDR2 FQNEAQ. The V and J ends lost 5 bases and 6 bases, in that order; junction bases with no gene match: 7. The DNA for the CDR3 is TGTGCCAGCAGCCGAGACAGGGTACCTCAGCCCCAGCATTTT. As protein: CASSRDRVPQPQHF.

This clonotype turned up a few times. V is TRBV19 and J is TRBJ2-5, with a weak D call TRBD2 (6 bases). Per germline, CDR1 LNHDA and CDR2 SQIVND (reference sequence). The CDR3 sequence is 14 residues long. V gave up 7 bases and J gave up 2 bases, with 14 bases separating them. Here the CDR3 reads CASKSGVFQETQYF. CDR3 nucleotides: TGTGCCAGTAAATCGGGAGTTTTTCAAGAGACCCAGTACTTC.

The table lists this clonotype with a few counts. V usage is TRBV5-1 and J usage is TRBJ2-7; D gene unclear. CDR1 is SGHRS, CDR2 YFSETQ, per germline. The CDR3 is 13 residues long. With 2 bases removed from V and 5 bases from J, the gap between germline ends came to 11 bases. The CDR3: CASSFPISNEQYF. CDR3 in DNA: TGCGCCAGCAGCTTCCCCATCTCGAACGAGCAGTACTTC.